The 26 T cell receptor beta chains in this list originate from one sample, sequenced in a study of T-cell reconstitution after alpha-beta-depleted transplantation in children. As it was prepared, the TCRbeta library received unique molecular identifiers. Each CDR3 protein is one row after TCRdb ran MiXCR on the PCR reads. The sample records hundreds of thousands of distinct CDR3 sequences, 10% being singletons. Here the sequenced sample was PBMCs from the stem cell graft donor, taken from the stem cell graft. The receptors derive from a human donor who donated a stem cell graft to a child with acute myeloid leukemia.

This clonotype was recorded many times. This chain's CDR3 is CASSLVLGDTGELFF. The CDR3 DNA reads as TGTGCCAGCAGCTTAGTGCTAGGGGACACCGGGGAGCTGTTTTTT. The chain joins TRBV7-2 to TRBJ2-2, with D maybe TRBD1 (5 bases). Germline V CDR1 and CDR2: SGHTA, FQGNSA. Trimming pared 1 base from V and 3 bases from J, leaving 9 bases between. The CDR3 is 15 amino acids. The whole variable domain, filled in from reference TRBV7-2 and TRBJ2-2, reads GAGVSQSPSNKVTEKGKDVELRCDPISGHTALYWYRQSLGQGLEFLIYFQGNSAPDKSGLPSDRFSAERTGGSVSTLTIQRTQQEDSAVYLCASSLVLGDTGELFFGEGSRLTVL.

This clonotype was seen many times. The chain combines TRBV29-1 with TRBJ2-3, with TRBD2 identical over 12 bases. CDR1 is SQVTM and CDR2 is ANQGSEA in the germline V gene. V was pared by 1 base and J by 2 bases, with 4 bases of the junction left unmatched. CDR3 size: 16 residues. DNA of the CDR3: TGCAGCGTTGAAGGGCTAGCGGGAGGGCCCACAGATACGCAGTATTTT. It encodes CSVEGLAGGPTDTQYF.

This chain joins TRBV4-2 and TRBJ1-2; D is unclear. V lost 1 base and J 3 bases, leaving 9 bases between the germline ends. Germline V lookup: CDR1 LGHNA, CDR2 YNFKEQ. The length of the CDR3 is 14 residues. Here the CDR3 DNA reads TGTGCCAGCAGCCAAGTTGCGGAGGACTATGGCTACACCTTC. Residues: CASSQVAEDYGYTF.

There are a few counts of this clonotype. This chain uses TRBV3-1 with TRBJ2-7; D gene unclear. CDR3 length equals 13 residues. V lost 1 base to trimming and J lost 6 bases, with 10 bases between them. Germline assignment: CDR1 LGHDT and CDR2 YNNKEL (reference sequence). In nucleotides, the CDR3 is TGTGCCAGCAGCCAAGGGGCTAACCTCGAGCAGTACTTC. This codes for CASSQGANLEQYF.

The rearrangement joins TRBV28 to TRBJ2-7; D might be TRBD1 or TRBD2, each matching 5 bases. The CDR3 spans 14 residues. Deletions cut 5 bases from V and 4 bases from J, with 15 bases between. The germline gives CDR1 MDHEN, CDR2 SYDVKM. The CDR3 nucleotides are TGTGCCAGCAGTCCCTCGGGACCCCGGTACGAGCAGTACTTC. This sequence encodes CASSPSGPRYEQYF. Using reference TRBV28 and TRBJ2-7 for the parts outside the CDR3, the full variable domain is DVKVTQSSRYLVKRTGEKVFLECVQDMDHENMFWYRQDPGLGLRLIYFSYDVKMKEKGDIPEGYSVSREKKERFSLILESASTNQTSMYLCASSPSGPRYEQYFGPGTRLTVT.

This clonotype has just a few counts. V gene TRBV9 combines with J gene TRBJ2-3, with D tentatively TRBD2 (6 bases). The V and J ends lost 4 bases and 2 bases respectively, with 17 bases between them. CDR1 and CDR2 (germline): SGDLS, YYNGEE. The CDR3 sequence is 16 residues long. The DNA of the CDR3 is TGTGCCAGCAGCCCCAGGGTAGCGGCCATCACAGATACGCAGTATTTT. Translating gives CASSPRVAAITDTQYF.

The rearrangement links TRBV20-1 to TRBJ2-1, with TRBD2 matching 8 bases. The CDR3 consists of 13 residues. The junction had 3 bases not matched to a gene; V was cut back by 6 bases and J by 2 bases. Germline lookup yields CDR1 DFQATT and CDR2 SNEGSKA (reference sequence). The CDR3 DNA reads TGCAGTGCCTTAGCGGGAACCTACAATGAGCAGTTCTTC. Translating gives CSALAGTYNEQFF.

The rearrangement uses TRBV6-5 and TRBJ2-3, with a tentative D call TRBD2 (5 bases). Trimming pared 0 bases from V and 1 base from J, leaving 11 bases between. Germline loops: CDR1 MNHEY, CDR2 SVGAGI. CDR3 length: 16 amino acids. The CDR3 is CASSYSRFGGTDTQYF. DNA for the CDR3: TGTGCCAGCAGTTACTCGAGGTTCGGGGGCACAGATACGCAGTATTTT.

The V call is TRBV25-1, the J call TRBJ1-4; D is undetermined. Trimming took off 2 bases at V and 4 bases at J, with 11 bases between the two ends. The CDR3 sequence is 15 residues long. CDR1 is MGHDK, CDR2 SYGVNS, per germline. DNA of the CDR3: TGTGCCAGCAGTGAAGGTGGTAGATATAATGAAAAACTGTTTTTT. Residues: CASSEGGRYNEKLFF.

The sample holds many counts of this clonotype. This chain uses TRBV20-1 with TRBJ2-7; 12 bases align to TRBD2. From germline, CDR1 is DFQATT and CDR2 SNEGSKA (reference sequence). V lost 0 bases and J lost 0; bases outside the gene matches: 9. The CDR3 loop spans 18 amino acids. The CDR3 nucleotides read TGCAGTGCTAGAGATAGGGCTAGCGGGAGGGCCCTCTCCTACGAGCAGTACTTC. Amino acid sequence: CSARDRASGRALSYEQYF.

This clonotype was counted between two and nine times. J is TRBJ2-7 and V is TRBV20-1; the D is unclear. The length of the CDR3 is 13 residues. Trimming took 3 bases from V and 0 from J, leaving 9 bases between them. Germline V CDR1 and CDR2: DFQATT, SNEGSKA (reference sequence). In nucleotides, the CDR3 is TGCAGTGCTAGTTTCTACTACTCCTACGAGCAGTACTTC. It is translated as CSASFYYSYEQYF.

In this sample, this clonotype turned up many times. This chain connects TRBV7-3 to TRBJ2-3; a weak D match, TRBD1 (7 bases). Germline loops: CDR1 SGHTA, CDR2 FQGTGA. The CDR3 runs to 17 residues. Trimming pared 4 bases from V and 3 bases from J, leaving 20 bases between. CDR3 sequence reads: CASSSTGAGGRTDTQYF. In nucleotides, the CDR3 is TGTGCCAGCAGCTCGACGGGGGCAGGGGGAAGGACAGATACGCAGTATTTT.

To note about this clonotype: Germline and junction disagree at one end, which may indicate a read error. CDR3 residues: CASTPVQRASHEQYF. The CDR3 DNA sequence: TGTGCCAGCACCCCTGTCCAGCGGGCCTCCCACGAGCAGTACTTC. This rearrangement joins TRBV6-2 or TRBV6-3 to TRBJ2-7; TRBD2 is a possible D gene (6 bases). Germline V gives CDR1 MNHEY, CDR2 SVGEGT. This CDR3 spans 15 amino acids.

The V call is TRBV15, the J call TRBJ1-6, with D maybe TRBD1 (5 bases). Germline V gene sequence: CDR1 LNHNV, CDR2 YYDKDF (reference sequence). The CDR3 is 16 amino acids. V shed 0 bases and J shed 8 bases, with 14 bases lying between them. CDR3 protein: CATSRDRGRVDSPLHF. The DNA of the CDR3 is TGTGCCACCAGCAGAGATCGGGGCAGGGTGGATTCACCCCTCCACTTT.

The chain recombines TRBV20-1 with TRBJ2-5, with TRBD2 identical over 7 bases. The germline V gene encodes CDR1 DFQATT and CDR2 SNEGSKA (reference sequence). The V segment lost 5 bases and the J segment 5 bases; nucleotides outside the gene matches: 14. CDR3 length: 15 amino acids. Written as DNA, the CDR3 is TGCAGTGCTCCGGGATCTAGCGGCGGTTTGGAGACCCAGTACTTC. This sequence encodes CSAPGSSGGLETQYF.

This clonotype was detected ten times or more. V usage is TRBV6-2 or TRBV6-3 and J usage is TRBJ2-1; 7 positions agree with TRBD1. V lost 2 bases, J lost 0 bases, and 7 bases stayed unmatched. This CDR3 region has 17 residues. Germline loops: CDR1 MNHEY, CDR2 SVGEGT. CDR3 sequence reads: CASSYTTGASSYNEQFF. The CDR3 DNA follows: TGTGCCAGCAGTTACACTACAGGGGCCTCCTCCTACAATGAGCAGTTCTTC.

This clonotype was found a few times. The chain combines TRBV28 with TRBJ2-2, with D unclear. The germline V and J ends were trimmed by 8 bases and 1 base, with 17 bases remaining between them. The CDR3 has 16 amino acids. Germline V CDR1 and CDR2: MDHEN, SYDVKM. CDR3: CASDSDPRKNTGELFF. In DNA form, the CDR3 reads TGTGCCAGCGATTCAGACCCGCGGAAGAACACCGGGGAGCTGTTTTTT. The complete variable domain, with remaining parts taken from reference TRBV28 and TRBJ2-2, reads DVKVTQSSRYLVKRTGEKVFLECVQDMDHENMFWYRQDPGLGLRLIYFSYDVKMKEKGDIPEGYSVSREKKERFSLILESASTNQTSMYLCASDSDPRKNTGELFFGEGSRLTVL.

The table lists this clonotype with many counts. J is TRBJ1-1 and V is TRBV6-5; D is perhaps TRBD1 (5 bases). The CDR3 has 13 residues. V was trimmed by 2 bases and J by 4 bases, leaving 8 bases between them. The V gene's germline CDR1 is MNHEY and CDR2 SVGAGI. CDR3 bases: TGTGCCAGCAGTTACGACAGAGGCACTGAAGCTTTCTTT. Amino acids: CASSYDRGTEAFF.

The sample holds many counts of this clonotype. This sequence joins TRBV20-1 and TRBJ2-1, with 12 bases that match TRBD2. The germline V gene has CDR1 DFQATT and CDR2 SNEGSKA (reference sequence). The CDR3 has 15 amino acids. With 5 bases clipped from V and 7 bases from J, the junction kept 9 bases outside the gene matches. DNA for the CDR3: TGCAGTGCTCCGGCTCTAGCGGGAGGGAAAAATGAGCAGTTCTTC. Residues: CSAPALAGGKNEQFF.

Only a few counts were recorded for this clonotype. J is TRBJ2-1 and V is TRBV7-9; 10 bases map to TRBD2. The CDR3 length is 12 residues. J lost 13 bases, V lost 5 bases, and 5 bases had no gene match. Germline V lookup: CDR1 SEHNR, CDR2 FQNEAQ (reference sequence). CDR3 protein: CASSLVAGGQFF. The CDR3 DNA reads as TGTGCCAGCAGCCTCGTAGCGGGAGGTCAGTTCTTC.

The chain carries TRBV15 and TRBJ1-5; D remains ambiguous. The germline gives CDR1 LNHNV, CDR2 YYDKDF (reference sequence). The CDR3 runs 16 residues. The V end lost 0 bases, the J end lost 0 bases, and 9 bases lay between the germline ends. The CDR3 nucleotides are TGTGCCACCAGCAGAGATCTTAGGAATAGCAATCAGCCCCAGCATTTT. Protein product: CATSRDLRNSNQPQHF.

This clonotype was seen only a few times. This chain connects TRBV7-3 to TRBJ2-1; D ambiguous. The V end was cut by 5 bases, the J end by 7 bases, with 15 bases between. Per germline, CDR1 SGHTA and CDR2 FQGTGA. The CDR3 has 14 amino acids. CDR3 bases: TGTGCCAGCAGCCCTCTTGACGGTTTAAATGAGCAGTTCTTC. Translating it yields CASSPLDGLNEQFF.

This clonotype was counted a few times. The V and J genes are TRBV5-1 and TRBJ1-1; a weak D match, TRBD1 (6 bases). The CDR3 is 14 amino acids. The germline V gene has CDR1 SGHRS and CDR2 YFSETQ. The germline V and J ends were trimmed by 2 bases and 7 bases, with 15 bases remaining between them. This chain's CDR3 is CASSFDRRGGEAFF. CDR3 DNA sequence: TGCGCCAGCAGCTTTGACCGCAGGGGTGGTGAAGCTTTCTTT.

This sequence joins TRBV12-3 or TRBV12-4 and TRBJ2-1; 8 bases fit TRBD2. CDR3 length: 17 amino acids. V trimming: 1 base; J trimming: 3 bases; junction bases outside the gene matches: 8. For the CDR3, the DNA is TGTGCCAGCAGTTTAGTCTCCGGGAGGGGGTTCTACAATGAGCAGTTCTTC. This encodes CASSLVSGRGFYNEQFF.

In its sample, this clonotype was seen a few times. This rearrangement joins TRBV24-1 to TRBJ1-4, with TRBD1 matching over 7 bases. Looked up from germline, CDR1 is KGHDR and CDR2 is SFDVKD. Germline trimming cut 4 bases from V and 3 bases from J; bases unmatched to any gene: 4. This CDR3 is built from 15 residues. The CDR3 loop is CATSDTGAANEKLFF. In DNA form, the CDR3 reads TGTGCCACCAGTGACACAGGGGCGGCTAATGAAAAACTGTTTTTT.

The rearrangement links TRBV10-3 to TRBJ1-1; no firm D call. Germline CDR1 and CDR2: ENHRY and SYGVKD. CDR3 length: 14 amino acids. Trimming pared 6 bases from V and 0 bases from J, leaving 11 bases between. CDR3 protein: CAIRYEPMNTEAFF. The CDR3 bases are TGTGCCATCAGGTACGAGCCCATGAACACTGAAGCTTTCTTT.